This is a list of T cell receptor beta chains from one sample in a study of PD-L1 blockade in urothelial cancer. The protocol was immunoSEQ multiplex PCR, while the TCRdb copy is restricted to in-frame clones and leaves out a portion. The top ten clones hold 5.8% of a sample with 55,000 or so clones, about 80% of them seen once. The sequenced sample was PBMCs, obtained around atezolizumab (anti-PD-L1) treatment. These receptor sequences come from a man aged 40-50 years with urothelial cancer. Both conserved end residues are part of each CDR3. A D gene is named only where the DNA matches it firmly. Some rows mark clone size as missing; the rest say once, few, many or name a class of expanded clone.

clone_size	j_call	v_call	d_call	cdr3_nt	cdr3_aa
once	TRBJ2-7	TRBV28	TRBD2	TGTGCCAGCAGTCATCTAGCGGGAGTCGGGGAGCAGTACTTC	CASSHLAGVGEQYF
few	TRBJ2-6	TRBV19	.	TGTGCCAGTAGTCGCAACGGGGGGGCCAACGTCCTGACTTTC	CASSRNGGANVLTF
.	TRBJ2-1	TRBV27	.	TGTGCCAGCCGAAGGACGGGATCCTACAATGAGCAGTTCTTC	CASRRTGSYNEQFF
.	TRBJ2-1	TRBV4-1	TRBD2	TGCGCCAGCAGCCCCCATCAGCTAACTAGCGGGGCCTACAATGAGCAGTTCTTC	CASSPHQLTSGAYNEQFF
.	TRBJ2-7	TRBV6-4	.	TGTGCCAGCATCGGGGGTGGGTGCTACGAGCAGTACTTC	CASIGGGCYEQYF
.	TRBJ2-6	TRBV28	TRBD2	TGTGCCAGCAGTTTAGCGGCGGGAGCTGGGGCCAACGTCCTGACTTTC	CASSLAAGAGANVLTF
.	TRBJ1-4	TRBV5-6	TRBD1	TGTGCCAGCAGCGACCGGGACAGGGGCGAAAAACTGTTTTTT	CASSDRDRGEKLFF
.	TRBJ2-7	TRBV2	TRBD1	TGTGCCAGCGGAACCGGGACAGGTTCATCCTACGAGCAGTACTTC	CASGTGTGSSYEQYF
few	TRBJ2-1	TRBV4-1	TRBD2	TGCGCCAGCAGCGCCCGGTCGGCTAGCGGGAGGGTAGGCGATGAGCAGTTCTTC	CASSARSASGRVGDEQFF
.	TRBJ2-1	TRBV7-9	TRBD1	TGTGCCAGCAGCCCCCCAGGGGGCGCCTCCTACAATGAGCAGTTCTTC	CASSPPGGASYNEQFF
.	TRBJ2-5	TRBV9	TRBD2	TGTGCCAGCAGCGTAGGGGGACTAGCGCAAGAGACCCAGTACTTC	CASSVGGLAQETQYF
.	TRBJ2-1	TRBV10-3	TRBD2	TGTGCCATCAGCACAGCGGGATTCGATGAGCAGTTCTTC	CAISTAGFDEQFF
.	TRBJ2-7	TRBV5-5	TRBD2	TGTGCCAGCACCGACCGGGCCGCGGGACTAGCCTACGAGCAGTACTTC	CASTDRAAGLAYEQYF